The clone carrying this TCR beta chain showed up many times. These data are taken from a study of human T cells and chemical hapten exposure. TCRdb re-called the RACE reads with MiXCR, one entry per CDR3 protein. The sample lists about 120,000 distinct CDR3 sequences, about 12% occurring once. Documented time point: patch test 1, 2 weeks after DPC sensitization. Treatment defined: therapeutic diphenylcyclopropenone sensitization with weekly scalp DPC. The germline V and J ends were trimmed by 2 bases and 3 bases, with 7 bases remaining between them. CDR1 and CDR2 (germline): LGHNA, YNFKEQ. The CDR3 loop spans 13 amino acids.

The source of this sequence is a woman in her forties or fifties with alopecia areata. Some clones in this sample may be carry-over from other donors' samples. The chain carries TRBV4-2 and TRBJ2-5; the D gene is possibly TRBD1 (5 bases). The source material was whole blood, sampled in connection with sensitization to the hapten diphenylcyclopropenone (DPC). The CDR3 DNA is TGTGCCAGCAGCCAAAGCAGGGAAGAGACCCAGTACTTC. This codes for CASSQSREETQYF.